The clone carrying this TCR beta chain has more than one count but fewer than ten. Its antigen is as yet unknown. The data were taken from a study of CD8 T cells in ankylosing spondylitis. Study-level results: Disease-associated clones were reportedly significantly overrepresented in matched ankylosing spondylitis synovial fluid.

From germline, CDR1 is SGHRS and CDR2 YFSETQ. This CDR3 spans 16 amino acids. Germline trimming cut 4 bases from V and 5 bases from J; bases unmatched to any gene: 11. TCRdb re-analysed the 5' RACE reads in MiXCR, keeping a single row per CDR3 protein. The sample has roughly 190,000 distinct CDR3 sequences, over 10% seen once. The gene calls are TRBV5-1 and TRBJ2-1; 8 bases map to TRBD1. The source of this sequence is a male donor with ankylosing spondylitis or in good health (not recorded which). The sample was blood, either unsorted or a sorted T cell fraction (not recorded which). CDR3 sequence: CASSPFTTGVNNEQFF. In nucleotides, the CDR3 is TGCGCCAGCAGCCCCTTTACGACAGGGGTAAACAATGAGCAGTTCTTC.